This T cell receptor beta chain was profiled in a study of CD8 T cells in ankylosing spondylitis. Whole-study findings and limits: Reportedly, disease-linked clones are significantly enriched in ankylosing spondylitis patients' matched synovial fluid. Prior literature has documented some motif variants in synovial fluid and blood from reactive arthritis.

From the 5' RACE reads, TCRdb called clonotypes with MiXCR, one entry per CDR3 protein. The repertoire consists of some 300,000 distinct CDR3 sequences, with less than 25% occurring once and the leading ten covering under 4%. This clonotype was counted between two and nine times. Its antigen is currently unknown. Germline lookup yields CDR1 SQVTM and CDR2 ANQGSEA. CDR3 length: 14 residues. The V end lost 4 bases, the J end lost 1 base, and 13 bases lay between the germline ends. The chain has TRBV29-1 and TRBJ1-1; D is possibly TRBD1 (6 bases). The clonotype comes from a female donor with ankylosing spondylitis or in good health (not recorded which). Sequencing was done on a sample of blood, either unsorted or a sorted T cell fraction (not recorded which). CDR3 coding DNA: TGCAGCGTTGGCCGAGGGGACACGAACACTGAAGCTTTCTTT. Amino acid sequence: CSVGRGDTNTEAFF. Full variable domain (outside the CDR3, taken from reference TRBV29-1 and TRBJ1-1): SAVISQKPSRDICQRGTSLTIQCQVDSQVTMMFWYRQQPGQSLTLIATANQGSEATYESGFVIDKFPISRPNLTFSTLTVSNMSPEDSSIYLCSVGRGDTNTEAFFGQGTRLTVV.